The sequence of this T cell receptor (beta chain) was determined in a study of blood T cell repertoires in COVID-19. Study information: Samples came from the United States, Italy and Spain, spanning acute and convalescent COVID-19.

Seattle patients were enrolled while actively infected and followed longitudinally. Trimming at V came to 5 bases and at J to 7 bases, leaving 6 bases not matched to a gene. The CDR3 totals 14 residues. Germline V gene lookup returns CDR1 LGHNT and CDR2 FRNRAP. Sequencing used immunoSEQ multiplex PCR; TCRdb keeps in-frame clones, though not all of them. The data contain tens of thousands of clones, more than 70% of them seen just once; the ten biggest clones take up approximately 20%. Sequencing was carried out using peripheral blood. The source of this sequence is a man between 25 and 39 years old with COVID-19, enrolled during active disease. The chain combines TRBV12-5 with TRBJ1-5, with 9 bases matching TRBD1. In DNA, the CDR3 is TGTGCTAGTGGTGTCACGACAGGGGGGCAGCCCCAGCATTTT. Its translation: CASGVTTGGQPQHF.